The rows below give T cell receptor beta chains drawn from one sample of a study of blood T cell repertoires in COVID-19. Sequenced by immunoSEQ multiplex PCR; TCRdb stores in-frame clones only, minus some. The table records some 130,000 clones, about 92% of them present only once. The sequencing sample was made of peripheral blood. These TCRs come from a man aged 50 or older with active COVID-19. The CDR3 runs from the conserved cysteine through the conserved F or W. D genes are given only for firm matches. Some rows mark clone size as missing; the rest say once, few, many or name a class of expanded clone.

J gene: TRBJ2-1
D gene: NA
clone size: NA
V gene: TRBV5-6
CDR3 DNA: TGTGCCAGCAGCTGGGGACGGGGGGCCCGCTCCTACAATGAGCAGTTCTTC
CDR3 protein: CASSWGRGARSYNEQFF

J gene: TRBJ1-1
D gene: TRBD1
clone size: NA
V gene: TRBV19
CDR3 DNA: TGTGCCAGTAGTTTCCGCGGACAGGTCACTGAAGCTTTCTTT
CDR3 protein: CASSFRGQVTEAFF

J gene: TRBJ1-1
D gene: NA
clone size: NA
V gene: TRBV29-1
CDR3 DNA: TGCAGCGTCTTACAGGAGAACACTGAAGCTTTCTTT
CDR3 protein: CSVLQENTEAFF

J gene: TRBJ2-3
D gene: TRBD1
clone size: NA
V gene: TRBV5-1
CDR3 DNA: TGCGCCAGCAGCCGGGACAGGGGCACAGATACGCAGTATTTT
CDR3 protein: CASSRDRGTDTQYF

J gene: TRBJ2-3
D gene: TRBD2
clone size: NA
V gene: TRBV4-1
CDR3 DNA: TGCGCCAGCAGCCAAGATTCGGGACTAGCGGGGGAATTGACAGATACGCAGTATTTT
CDR3 protein: CASSQDSGLAGELTDTQYF

J gene: TRBJ1-1
D gene: NA
clone size: NA
V gene: TRBV15
CDR3 DNA: TGTGCCACCACCCCAGGACACCTGAACACTGAAGCTTTCTTT
CDR3 protein: CATTPGHLNTEAFF

J gene: TRBJ2-1
D gene: NA
clone size: NA
V gene: TRBV19
CDR3 DNA: TGTGCCAGTAGTATAGGGGGGGGCTACATAAATGAGCAGTTCTTC
CDR3 protein: CASSIGGGYINEQFF

J gene: TRBJ2-3
D gene: NA
clone size: NA
V gene: TRBV27
CDR3 DNA: TGTGCCAGCAGGCCCCTTAGGGGGGGGGTAAGAGATACGCAGTATTTT
CDR3 protein: CASRPLRGGVRDTQYF

J gene: TRBJ1-5
D gene: NA
clone size: few
V gene: TRBV19
CDR3 DNA: TGTGCCAGTAGTATAGACCCCTCGACAGGATTCAATCAGCCCCAGCATTTT
CDR3 protein: CASSIDPSTGFNQPQHF

J gene: TRBJ1-1
D gene: NA
clone size: NA
V gene: TRBV9
CDR3 DNA: TGTGCCAGCAGCGTAGAAGGGGGTGGTAGGACTGAAGCTTTCTTT
CDR3 protein: CASSVEGGGRTEAFF

J gene: TRBJ1-6
D gene: NA
clone size: NA
V gene: TRBV3-1/TRBV3-2
CDR3 DNA: TGTGCCAGCAGCCAGGGGGCTGGTAATTCACCCCTCCACTTT
CDR3 protein: CASSQGAGNSPLHF

J gene: TRBJ1-1
D gene: NA
clone size: NA
V gene: TRBV5-6
CDR3 DNA: TGTGCCAGCAGCCAGCGGGGAGTGAACACTGAAGCTTTCTTT
CDR3 protein: CASSQRGVNTEAFF

J gene: TRBJ2-3
D gene: NA
clone size: NA
V gene: TRBV7-8
CDR3 DNA: TGTGCCAGCAGCTTAGGCGAGGGACTTACAACAGATACGCAGTATTTT
CDR3 protein: CASSLGEGLTTDTQYF

J gene: TRBJ1-2
D gene: NA
clone size: NA
V gene: TRBV25-1
CDR3 DNA: TGTGCCAGCAGTGACACCTCGGGGGTAGGCTATGGCTACACCTTC
CDR3 protein: CASSDTSGVGYGYTF

J gene: TRBJ2-5
D gene: TRBD2
clone size: NA
V gene: TRBV7-9
CDR3 DNA: TGTGCCAGCAGCTTACCCACCGGGAGGGAGACGTACTTC
CDR3 protein: CASSLPTGRETYF

J gene: TRBJ1-2
D gene: NA
clone size: NA
V gene: TRBV4-1
CDR3 DNA: TGCGCCAGCAGCCATCCCGACAGGACTAACTATGGCTACACCTTC
CDR3 protein: CASSHPDRTNYGYTF

J gene: TRBJ1-4
D gene: NA
clone size: NA
V gene: TRBV4-1
CDR3 DNA: TGCGCCAGCAGCCAAGATCATGCCAGGCGAGAAAAACTGTTTTTT
CDR3 protein: CASSQDHARREKLFF

J gene: TRBJ1-5
D gene: TRBD1
clone size: NA
V gene: TRBV2
CDR3 DNA: TGTGCCAGCAGTGAAGACAGGGGGCCGGTGGTGCCCCAGCATTTT
CDR3 protein: CASSEDRGPVVPQHF

J gene: TRBJ1-1
D gene: NA
clone size: NA
V gene: TRBV27
CDR3 DNA: TGTGCCAGCAGCCGAGGGGGAGTGAACACTGAAGCTTTCTTT
CDR3 protein: CASSRGGVNTEAFF

J gene: TRBJ2-2
D gene: TRBD1
clone size: NA
V gene: TRBV29-1
CDR3 DNA: TGCAGCGTTGGGGGGACAGGGGAATCGAACACCGGGGAGCTGTTTTTT
CDR3 protein: CSVGGTGESNTGELFF

J gene: TRBJ1-6
D gene: TRBD1
clone size: NA
V gene: TRBV7-2
CDR3 DNA: TGTGCCAGCAGCTTCGGGACAGGGACTGATTCACCCCTCCACTTT
CDR3 protein: CASSFGTGTDSPLHF

J gene: TRBJ2-5
D gene: NA
clone size: NA
V gene: TRBV5-1
CDR3 DNA: TGCGCCAGCAGCTCTGGTTCTTCTGGAGGGAGGGAGACCCAGTACTTC
CDR3 protein: CASSSGSSGGRETQYF

J gene: TRBJ2-2
D gene: TRBD1
clone size: NA
V gene: TRBV3-1/TRBV3-2
CDR3 DNA: TGTGCCAGCAGCCAAAAGGGGGCGCGGTGGAACACCGGGGAGCTGTTTTTT
CDR3 protein: CASSQKGARWNTGELFF

J gene: TRBJ2-7
D gene: TRBD1
clone size: NA
V gene: TRBV6-1
CDR3 DNA: TGTGCCAGCAGTGAAGGCCAGGGGGCGTTCTACGAGCAGTACTTC
CDR3 protein: CASSEGQGAFYEQYF

J gene: TRBJ2-3
D gene: TRBD1
clone size: NA
V gene: TRBV18
CDR3 DNA: TGTGCCAGCTCACCACCGGTTGGGACAGGTCCATCAGATACGCAGTATTTT
CDR3 protein: CASSPPVGTGPSDTQYF

J gene: TRBJ2-5
D gene: TRBD2
clone size: NA
V gene: TRBV9
CDR3 DNA: TGTGCCAGCAGCGCACTAGCGGGGGGTCAAGAGACCCAGTACTTC
CDR3 protein: CASSALAGGQETQYF

J gene: TRBJ1-4
D gene: NA
clone size: NA
V gene: TRBV10-2
CDR3 DNA: TGCGCCAGCAGTGGAGAGAGAGAAAAACTGTTTTTT
CDR3 protein: CASSGEREKLFF

J gene: TRBJ2-1
D gene: TRBD2
clone size: NA
V gene: TRBV7-2
CDR3 DNA: TGTGCCAGCAGCACTGGACTAGCGGGGTACAATGAGCAGTTCTTC
CDR3 protein: CASSTGLAGYNEQFF

J gene: TRBJ2-6
D gene: TRBD1
clone size: NA
V gene: TRBV11-3
CDR3 DNA: TGTGCCAGTAAAAAACAGGGGGCTACTGGGGCCAACGTCCTGACTTTC
CDR3 protein: CASKKQGATGANVLTF

J gene: TRBJ2-5
D gene: NA
clone size: NA
V gene: TRBV5-4
CDR3 DNA: TGTGCCAGCAGCTTGGGAGGGGGGGATGTCGAGGAGACCCAGTACTTC
CDR3 protein: CASSLGGGDVEETQYF

J gene: TRBJ2-3
D gene: NA
clone size: NA
V gene: TRBV5-5
CDR3 DNA: TGTGCCAGCAGCCCTGGGCCCGCCGAGAGAGATACGCAGTATTTT
CDR3 protein: CASSPGPAERDTQYF

J gene: TRBJ1-2
D gene: TRBD1
clone size: NA
V gene: TRBV10-1
CDR3 DNA: TGCGCCAGCAGCAACGACAGGGCCTATGGCTACACCTTC
CDR3 protein: CASSNDRAYGYTF

J gene: TRBJ1-6
D gene: NA
clone size: NA
V gene: TRBV6-5
CDR3 DNA: TGTGCCAGCAAAGAGGTTCACAATTCACCCCTCCACTTT
CDR3 protein: CASKEVHNSPLHF

J gene: TRBJ1-1
D gene: NA
clone size: NA
V gene: TRBV4-2
CDR3 DNA: TGTGCCAGCAGCCAAGATGGGTCGGCGGGTACTATGAACACTGAAGCTTTCTTT
CDR3 protein: CASSQDGSAGTMNTEAFF

J gene: TRBJ2-3
D gene: NA
clone size: NA
V gene: TRBV21-1
CDR3 DNA: TGTGCCAGCAGTCAAAACTTGGGGCTGGCGGATACGCAGTATTTT
CDR3 protein: CASSQNLGLADTQYF

J gene: TRBJ1-2
D gene: NA
clone size: NA
V gene: TRBV5-5
CDR3 DNA: TGTGCCAGTTTCCCAGAGACAGACTATGGCTACACCTTC
CDR3 protein: CASFPETDYGYTF

J gene: TRBJ1-4
D gene: NA
clone size: NA
V gene: TRBV4-2
CDR3 DNA: TGTGCCAGCAGCCAAGAGGGCAGCACGACTAATGAAAAACTGTTTTTT
CDR3 protein: CASSQEGSTTNEKLFF

J gene: TRBJ2-6
D gene: TRBD1
clone size: NA
V gene: TRBV19
CDR3 DNA: TGTGCCAGTAGTAAAGGGGGAGGACAGGGGGCATTTGGGGCCAACGTCCTGACTTTC
CDR3 protein: CASSKGGGQGAFGANVLTF

J gene: TRBJ2-3
D gene: NA
clone size: NA
V gene: TRBV29-1
CDR3 DNA: TGCAGCGTTGGACAGTCGGGGGCAGATACGCAGTATTTT
CDR3 protein: CSVGQSGADTQYF

J gene: TRBJ2-1
D gene: NA
clone size: NA
V gene: TRBV2
CDR3 DNA: TGTGCCAGCAGTGGGCGGACTTTCTACAATGAGCAGTTCTTC
CDR3 protein: CASSGRTFYNEQFF

J gene: TRBJ2-6
D gene: NA
clone size: once
V gene: TRBV7-3
CDR3 DNA: TGTGCCAGCAGCTTAACAAGCCGCTCTGGGGCCAACGTCCTGACTTTC
CDR3 protein: CASSLTSRSGANVLTF

J gene: TRBJ1-6
D gene: NA
clone size: NA
V gene: TRBV7-8
CDR3 DNA: TGTGCCAGCAGCTCATTCGGACAAGTTAATTCACCCCTCCACTTT
CDR3 protein: CASSSFGQVNSPLHF

J gene: TRBJ1-5
D gene: TRBD1
clone size: NA
V gene: TRBV19
CDR3 DNA: TGTGCCAGTAGTGGGGACAGGGGGCCTTTAAGCAATCAGCCCCAGCATTTT
CDR3 protein: CASSGDRGPLSNQPQHF

J gene: TRBJ1-4
D gene: NA
clone size: NA
V gene: TRBV5-1
CDR3 DNA: TGCGCCAGCAGAAGCGGGACAACTAATGAAAAACTGTTTTTT
CDR3 protein: CASRSGTTNEKLFF

J gene: TRBJ2-5
D gene: NA
clone size: NA
V gene: TRBV4-2
CDR3 DNA: TGTGCCAGCAGCCAAGTAGGAGCGCGTCAAGAGACCCAGTACTTC
CDR3 protein: CASSQVGARQETQYF

J gene: TRBJ2-1
D gene: TRBD1
clone size: many
V gene: TRBV10-3
CDR3 DNA: TGTGCCATCAGCGACCGGGACAGCTCCTACAATGAGCAGTTCTTC
CDR3 protein: CAISDRDSSYNEQFF

J gene: TRBJ1-6
D gene: TRBD1
clone size: NA
V gene: TRBV27
CDR3 DNA: TGTGCCAGCAGGCCCACAGGGGGGAATTCACCCCTCCACTTT
CDR3 protein: CASRPTGGNSPLHF

J gene: TRBJ2-1
D gene: TRBD1
clone size: NA
V gene: TRBV6-6
CDR3 DNA: TGTGCCAGCAGTCCTTCGCTCCGGGACAGGGTAAGAAATGAGCAGTTCTTC
CDR3 protein: CASSPSLRDRVRNEQFF

J gene: TRBJ2-7
D gene: NA
clone size: NA
V gene: TRBV29-1
CDR3 DNA: TGCAGCGTCGGACCAGACAGGCGACTTTCCTACGAGCAGTACTTC
CDR3 protein: CSVGPDRRLSYEQYF

J gene: TRBJ2-1
D gene: NA
clone size: NA
V gene: TRBV29-1
CDR3 DNA: TGCAGCGTTGACAGGCTCAATGAGCAGTTCTTC
CDR3 protein: CSVDRLNEQFF